These 27 T cell receptor beta chains originate from one sample sequenced in a study of blood T cells in healthy people across ages. It was with a sample-barcoded 5' primer and a J-beta primer mix that a second PCR of roughly 7 to 12 cycles was run. TCRdb passed the 5' RACE reads through MiXCR, listing each CDR3 protein once. The repertoire holds 580,000 or so distinct CDR3 sequences, around half seen once, with about 26% in the top ten. Sequencing was performed on blood. The origin of the receptors is a man at least 80 years old in good health.

The rearrangement links TRBV6-2 or TRBV6-3 to TRBJ1-2; tentative D call: TRBD1 (5 bases). CDR3 length: 14 residues. V lost 6 bases, J lost 4 bases, and 15 bases lay in between. Germline CDR1 is MNHEY and CDR2 is SVGEGT. The CDR3 loop reads CASSLEGFGYGYTF. In DNA form, the CDR3 reads TGTGCCAGCAGCCTAGAGGGGTTTGGCTATGGCTACACCTTC.

The sample holds a few counts of this clonotype. This sequence joins TRBV10-3 and TRBJ2-2; D uncertain. Germline V gene sequence: CDR1 ENHRY, CDR2 SYGVKD. Trimming stripped 4 bases from V and 9 bases from J, with 6 bases between. CDR3 size: 11 residues. CDR3: CAISVGRELFF. CDR3 in DNA: TGTGCCATCAGTGTCGGTAGGGAGCTGTTTTTT.

This clonotype showed up just a few times. The V and J genes are TRBV3-1 and TRBJ2-1, with D tentatively TRBD2 (6 bases). CDR1 is LGHDT and CDR2 is YNNKEL in the germline V gene (reference sequence). V lost 4 bases, J lost 9 bases, and 13 bases lay in between. The CDR3 is 13 amino acids. The CDR3 DNA follows: TGTGCCAGCAGCCTGTGGACTATGGCTGAGCAGTTCTTC. It translates to CASSLWTMAEQFF.

V usage is TRBV15 and J usage is TRBJ1-4; D is unresolved. Germline V lookup: CDR1 LNHNV, CDR2 YYDKDF (reference sequence). The length of the CDR3 is 15 residues. V lost 0 bases to trimming and J lost 8 bases, with 13 bases between them. CDR3 loop: CATSRDAIQGEKLFF. The CDR3 DNA is TGTGCCACCAGCAGAGATGCTATCCAAGGGGAAAAACTGTTTTTT.

The V gene is TRBV25-1, the J gene TRBJ2-7; D may match TRBD1 or TRBD2 (7 bases each). CDR1 is MGHDK and CDR2 is SYGVNS in the germline V gene. The CDR3 length is 13 residues. This chain's CDR3 is CATTQGGYYEQYF. CDR3 in DNA: TGTGCTACCACTCAGGGGGGGTACTACGAGCAGTACTTC.

This clonotype turned up a few times. J is TRBJ2-1 and V is TRBV5-1; 10 bases agree with TRBD2. The CDR3 covers 15 residues. The junction had 7 bases not matched to a gene; V was cut back by 4 bases and J by 6 bases. Germline CDR1 and CDR2: SGHRS and YFSETQ. CDR3 DNA: TGCGCCAGCAGCCCGGAGCGGGGGGGCCCCAATGAGCAGTTCTTC. It codes for CASSPERGGPNEQFF.

A few counts support this clonotype. The V call is TRBV20-1, the J call TRBJ2-7; the match to TRBD2 covers 9 bases. Germline loops: CDR1 DFQATT, CDR2 SNEGSKA (reference sequence). V shed 3 bases, J shed 2 bases, and the junction held 5 bases outside the gene matches. This CDR3 contains 14 residues. CDR3 region: CSASRREGTYEQYF. The CDR3 region has the DNA TGCAGTGCTAGTAGGCGGGAGGGGACCTACGAGCAGTACTTC.

This clonotype was found many times. The chain combines TRBV4-1 with TRBJ2-7, with D unclear. This CDR3 comprises 12 residues. Per the germline V gene, CDR1 is MGHRA and CDR2 is YSYEKL. Deletions cut 1 base from V and 7 bases from J, with 8 bases between. For the CDR3, the DNA is TGCGCCAGCAGCCAAGGCGAGGAGGAGCAGTACTTC. Translating it yields CASSQGEEEQYF.

This rearrangement joins TRBV6-2 or TRBV6-3 to TRBJ2-7, with 11 positions matching TRBD2. The V and J ends lost 6 bases and 1 base, in that order; junction bases with no gene match: 5. CDR3 size: 15 residues. Germline-derived CDR1 and CDR2 are MNHEY and SVGEGT. CDR3 loop: CASRRGLAVSYEQYF. The CDR3 coding sequence is TGTGCCAGCAGACGGGGACTAGCGGTTTCCTACGAGCAGTACTTC.

The chain employs TRBV29-1 and TRBJ1-1; 7 nucleotides line up with TRBD1. Unmatched junction bases numbered 4, after V lost 6 bases and J lost 0 bases. CDR3 length: 13 residues. CDR1 is SQVTM, CDR2 ANQGSEA, per germline. The CDR3 spells CSVNRGLNTEAFF. The CDR3 DNA sequence: TGCAGCGTCAACAGGGGACTGAACACTGAAGCTTTCTTT.

The table lists this clonotype with a few counts. This chain connects TRBV3-1 to TRBJ2-1, with no clear D. The germline V gene encodes CDR1 LGHDT and CDR2 YNNKEL (reference sequence). V was pared by 1 base and J by 0 bases, with 10 bases between. The CDR3 is 16 amino acids. In DNA, the CDR3 is TGTGCCAGCAGCCAAGTAGGCGGCCACTCCTACAATGAGCAGTTCTTC. Its protein product is CASSQVGGHSYNEQFF.

The rearrangement uses TRBV2 and TRBJ1-4; D gene uncertain. Trimming took 0 bases from V and 6 from J, leaving 11 bases between them. The CDR3 is 15 residues long. CDR1 and CDR2 (germline): SNHLY, FYNNEI. CDR3: CASSEALRMDEKLFF. In DNA, the CDR3 is TGTGCCAGCAGTGAAGCGCTTAGGATGGATGAAAAACTGTTTTTT.

The rearrangement joins TRBV7-8 to TRBJ2-4, with 12 bases matching TRBD2. The tail of the sequence fits TRBJ2-7 better, so the J call may be wrong. The CDR3 consists of 17 residues. CDR1 is SGHVS and CDR2 is FQNEAQ in the germline V gene. In DNA, the CDR3 is TGTGCCAGCAGCTTAGCTTTTACTAGCGGGGGGAATCACGAGCAGTACTTC. It codes for CASSLAFTSGGNHEQYF.

The table lists this clonotype with many counts. This sequence joins TRBV6-5 and TRBJ2-3; D may match TRBD1 or TRBD2 (5 bases each). With 7 bases removed from V and 4 bases from J, the gap between germline ends came to 12 bases. Germline V gene data show CDR1 as MNHEY and CDR2 as SVGAGI. The CDR3 consists of 13 residues. The CDR3: CASTEGSSDTQYF. The CDR3 coding sequence is TGTGCCAGCACTGAGGGGAGTTCAGATACGCAGTATTTT.

This clonotype has only a few counts. The chain carries TRBV20-1 and TRBJ2-1; 8 nucleotides match TRBD2. The CDR3 runs 17 residues. CDR1 DFQATT and CDR2 SNEGSKA come from the germline V gene (reference sequence). V lost 1 base and J lost 4; bases outside the gene matches: 12. The CDR3 region has the DNA TGCAGTGCTAGAGGAAGCGGGAGTTTCAGTCGGTACAATGAGCAGTTCTTC. Its translation is CSARGSGSFSRYNEQFF.

A few counts support this clonotype. V and J are TRBV29-1 and TRBJ2-1; D is perhaps TRBD2 (5 bases). The CDR3 length is 15 residues. Trimming took 2 bases from V and 0 from J, leaving 11 bases between them. Germline V gene data show CDR1 as SQVTM and CDR2 as ANQGSEA. The chain's CDR3 is CSVESWESSYNEQFF. The CDR3 nucleotides read TGCAGCGTTGAAAGTTGGGAGAGCTCCTACAATGAGCAGTTCTTC.

The rearrangement uses TRBV5-1 and TRBJ2-1; 8 bases line up with TRBD1. Trimming at V came to 3 bases and at J to 7 bases, leaving 12 bases not matched to a gene. The CDR3 is 16 residues long. Germline CDR1 and CDR2: SGHRS and YFSETQ. The CDR3 spells CASSYRQGSMGNEQFF. The CDR3 nucleotides read TGCGCCAGCAGCTACCGACAGGGGAGTATGGGGAATGAGCAGTTCTTC. The full variable domain, with the rest looked up from reference TRBV5-1 and TRBJ2-1, is KAGVTQTPRYLIKTRGQQVTLSCSPISGHRSVSWYQQTPGQGLQFLFEYFSETQRNKGNFPGRFSGRQFSNSRSEMNVSTLELGDSALYLCASSYRQGSMGNEQFFGPGTRLTVL.

V usage is TRBV12-3 or TRBV12-4 and J usage is TRBJ2-1, with 7 nucleotides matching TRBD2. CDR3 length: 12 residues. The V segment lost 11 bases and the J segment 4 bases; nucleotides outside the gene matches: 5. The CDR3 reads CAGGRGYNEQFF. In DNA, the CDR3 is TGTGCCGGGGGGAGGGGTTACAATGAGCAGTTCTTC.

In this sample, this clonotype turned up a few times. V and J are TRBV5-1 and TRBJ2-2; TRBD2 is a possible D gene (6 bases). The V end lost 4 bases, the J end lost 0 bases, and 10 bases lay between the germline ends. This CDR3 comprises 15 residues. Germline V gives CDR1 SGHRS, CDR2 YFSETQ. The CDR3: CASSVRDSNTGELFF. The DNA of the CDR3 is TGCGCCAGCAGCGTCCGGGACTCGAACACCGGGGAGCTGTTTTTT.

The chain employs TRBV20-1 and TRBJ1-2, with TRBD1 matching 9 bases. V trimming: 0 bases; J trimming: 4 bases; junction bases outside the gene matches: 9. There are 16 residues in the CDR3. The germline CDR1 and CDR2 sequences are DFQATT and SNEGSKA (reference sequence). CDR3 sequence reads: CSARDGRGQGGYGYTF. The DNA for the CDR3 is TGCAGTGCTAGAGATGGCCGGGGACAGGGTGGCTATGGCTACACCTTC.

This clonotype has just a few counts. The chain is built from TRBV5-1 and TRBJ1-2, with 9 bases lining up with TRBD1. Unmatched junction bases numbered 4, after V lost 0 bases and J lost 4 bases. This CDR3 is built from 15 residues. Germline V gene lookup returns CDR1 SGHRS and CDR2 YFSETQ. The CDR3 coding sequence is TGCGCCAGCAGCTTGGAGGGACAGGGTCTCTATGGCTACACCTTC. It translates to CASSLEGQGLYGYTF. The variable domain in full, with the rest retrieved from reference TRBV5-1 and TRBJ1-2, is KAGVTQTPRYLIKTRGQQVTLSCSPISGHRSVSWYQQTPGQGLQFLFEYFSETQRNKGNFPGRFSGRQFSNSRSEMNVSTLELGDSALYLCASSLEGQGLYGYTFGSGTRLTVV.

V is TRBV5-1 and J is TRBJ1-2; 7 bases align to TRBD1. V gave up 4 bases and J gave up 1 base; unmatched junction bases: 7. Per the germline V gene, CDR1 is SGHRS and CDR2 is YFSETQ. The CDR3 runs 15 residues. DNA of the CDR3: TGCGCCAGCAGCCCAGGGACAGAGCATAACTATGGCTACACCTTC. It is translated as CASSPGTEHNYGYTF.

The chain links TRBV20-1 to TRBJ2-3; TRBD2 matches at 8 bases. Trimming took 0 bases from V and 0 from J; bases not matched to a gene: 8. This CDR3 has 17 residues. Germline CDR1 and CDR2: DFQATT and SNEGSKA (reference sequence). The CDR3 sequence is CSARDPSLAGSTDTQYF. The CDR3 DNA reads TGCAGTGCTAGAGATCCTTCTTTAGCGGGAAGCACAGATACGCAGTATTTT.

This clonotype showed up just a few times. The chain recombines TRBV12-3 or TRBV12-4 with TRBJ2-7; 7 positions agree with TRBD2. The CDR3 is made up of 15 amino acids. V lost 6 bases, J lost 0 bases, and 8 bases stayed unmatched. CDR3 in DNA: TGTGCCAGCAGCCGGTGGCTAGCGGTCTCCTACGAGCAGTACTTC. It yields the protein CASSRWLAVSYEQYF.

The V call is TRBV28, the J call TRBJ2-7; D gene uncertain. The ends were cut back, 3 bases at V and 2 bases at J, with 8 bases in the middle. The CDR3 has 13 amino acids. Looked up from germline, CDR1 is MDHEN and CDR2 is SYDVKM. The CDR3 nucleotides read TGTGCCAGCAGTTTTGCCGGCACCTACGAGCAGTACTTC. Translation: CASSFAGTYEQYF.

The chain has TRBV20-1 and TRBJ2-1, with D unresolved. CDR3 length: 13 amino acids. Deletions cut 3 bases from V and 4 bases from J, with 10 bases between. Looked up from germline, CDR1 is DFQATT and CDR2 is SNEGSKA (reference sequence). The CDR3 DNA reads TGCAGTGCTAGTGTGAGCTCTTACAATGAGCAGTTCTTC. Translation gives CSASVSSYNEQFF.

The chain uses TRBV30 and TRBJ2-7, with TRBD1 matching over 9 bases. After removal of 5 bases from V and 3 bases from J, the junction contained 2 bases not matched to a gene. In germline, CDR1 is GTSNPN, CDR2 SVGIG (reference sequence). There are 12 residues in the CDR3. The CDR3 DNA is TGTGCCTGGTCGGGACAGGGCTACGAGCAGTACTTC. Amino acid sequence: CAWSGQGYEQYF. Full variable domain (missing parts from reference TRBV30 and TRBJ2-7): SQTIHQWPATLVQPVGSPLSLECTVEGTSNPNLYWYRQAAGRGLQLLFYSVGIGQISSEVPQNLSASRPQDRQFILSSKKLLLSDSGFYLCAWSGQGYEQYFGPGTRLTVT.